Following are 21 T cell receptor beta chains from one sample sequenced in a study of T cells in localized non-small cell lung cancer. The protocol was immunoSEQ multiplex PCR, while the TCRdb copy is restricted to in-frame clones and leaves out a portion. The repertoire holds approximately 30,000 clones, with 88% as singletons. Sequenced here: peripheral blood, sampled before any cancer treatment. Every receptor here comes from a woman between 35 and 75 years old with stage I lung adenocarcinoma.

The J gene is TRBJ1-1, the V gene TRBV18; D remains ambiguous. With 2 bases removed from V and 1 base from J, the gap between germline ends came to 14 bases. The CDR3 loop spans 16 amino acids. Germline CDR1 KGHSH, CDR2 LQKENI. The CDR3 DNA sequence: TGTGCCAGCTCACCAAGGTCGACTTACCCGAACACTGAAGCTTTCTTT. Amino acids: CASSPRSTYPNTEAFF.

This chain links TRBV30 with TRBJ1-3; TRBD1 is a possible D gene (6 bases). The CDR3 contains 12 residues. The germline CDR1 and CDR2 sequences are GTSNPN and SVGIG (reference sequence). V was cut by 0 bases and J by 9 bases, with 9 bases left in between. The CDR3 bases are TGTGCCTGGAGTGTAGGGGGACTCACCATATATTTT. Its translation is CAWSVGGLTIYF.

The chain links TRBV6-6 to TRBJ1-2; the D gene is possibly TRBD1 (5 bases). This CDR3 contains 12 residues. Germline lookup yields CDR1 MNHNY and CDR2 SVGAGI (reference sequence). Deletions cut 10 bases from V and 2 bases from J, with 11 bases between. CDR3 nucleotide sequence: TGTGCCACCATGACAGCGAACTATGGCTACACCTTC. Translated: CATMTANYGYTF.

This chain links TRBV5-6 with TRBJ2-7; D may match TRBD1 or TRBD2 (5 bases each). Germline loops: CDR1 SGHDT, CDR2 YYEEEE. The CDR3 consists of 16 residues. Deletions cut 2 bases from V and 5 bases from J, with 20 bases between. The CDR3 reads CASSLLGLGDSDEQYF. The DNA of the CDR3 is TGTGCCAGCAGCTTATTGGGGCTGGGGGATTCGGACGAGCAGTACTTC.

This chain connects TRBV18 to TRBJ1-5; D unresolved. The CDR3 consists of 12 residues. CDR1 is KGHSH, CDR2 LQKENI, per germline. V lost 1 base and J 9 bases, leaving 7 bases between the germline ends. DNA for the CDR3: TGTGCCAGCTCACCACAGGGCCCGCCCCAGCATTTT. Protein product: CASSPQGPPQHF. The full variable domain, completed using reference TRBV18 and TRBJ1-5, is NAGVMQNPRHLVRRRGQEARLRCSPMKGHSHVYWYRQLPEEGLKFMVYLQKENIIDESGMPKERFSAEFPKEGPSILRIQQVVRGDSAAYFCASSPQGPPQHFGDGTRLSIL.

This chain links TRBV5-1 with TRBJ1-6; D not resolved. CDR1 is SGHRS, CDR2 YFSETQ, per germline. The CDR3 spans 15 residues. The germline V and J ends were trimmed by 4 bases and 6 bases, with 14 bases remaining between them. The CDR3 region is CASSQLRASNSPLHF. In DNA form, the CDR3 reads TGCGCCAGCAGCCAACTCCGGGCCTCTAATTCACCCCTCCACTTT.

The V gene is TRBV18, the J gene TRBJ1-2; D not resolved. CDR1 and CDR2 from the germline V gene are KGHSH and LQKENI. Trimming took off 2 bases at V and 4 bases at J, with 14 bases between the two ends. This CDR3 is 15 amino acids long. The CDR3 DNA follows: TGTGCCAGCTCACCATGGAAGGGCGGACCCTATGGCTACACCTTC. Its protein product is CASSPWKGGPYGYTF.

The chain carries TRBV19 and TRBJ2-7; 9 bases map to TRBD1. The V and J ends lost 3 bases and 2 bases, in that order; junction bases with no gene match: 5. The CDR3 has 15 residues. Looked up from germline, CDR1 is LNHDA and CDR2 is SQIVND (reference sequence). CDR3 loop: CASSILGTGTYEQYF. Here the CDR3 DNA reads TGTGCCAGTAGTATCCTTGGGACAGGGACCTACGAGCAGTACTTC.

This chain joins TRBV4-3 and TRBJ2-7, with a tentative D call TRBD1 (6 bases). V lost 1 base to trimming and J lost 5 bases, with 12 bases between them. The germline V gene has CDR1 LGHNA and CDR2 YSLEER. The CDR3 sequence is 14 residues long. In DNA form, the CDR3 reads TGCGCCAGCAGCCAAGGGGGGCGTACTAACGAGCAGTACTTC. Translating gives CASSQGGRTNEQYF.

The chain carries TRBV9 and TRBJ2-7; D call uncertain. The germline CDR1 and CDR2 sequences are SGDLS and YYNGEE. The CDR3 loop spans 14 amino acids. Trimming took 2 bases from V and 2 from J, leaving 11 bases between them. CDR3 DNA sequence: TGTGCCAGCAGCGTGGGTTTGGGTGCCTACGAGCAGTACTTC. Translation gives CASSVGLGAYEQYF. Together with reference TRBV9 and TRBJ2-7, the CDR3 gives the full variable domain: DSGVTQTPKHLITATGQRVTLRCSPRSGDLSVYWYQQSLDQGLQFLIQYYNGEERAKGNILERFSAQQFPDLHSELNLSSLELGDSALYFCASSVGLGAYEQYFGPGTRLTVT.

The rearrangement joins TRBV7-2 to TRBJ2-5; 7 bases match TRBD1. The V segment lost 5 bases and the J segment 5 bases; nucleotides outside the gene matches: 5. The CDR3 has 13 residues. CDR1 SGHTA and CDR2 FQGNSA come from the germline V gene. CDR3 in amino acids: CASSRDRVETQYF. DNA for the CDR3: TGTGCCAGCAGCCGCGACAGGGTTGAGACCCAGTACTTC.

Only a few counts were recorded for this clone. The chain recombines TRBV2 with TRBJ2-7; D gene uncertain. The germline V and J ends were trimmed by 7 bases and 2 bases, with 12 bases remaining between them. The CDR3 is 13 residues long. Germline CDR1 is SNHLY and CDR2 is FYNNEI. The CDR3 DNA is TGTGCCAGCACGGTAGCCCTCGCCTACGAGCAGTACTTC. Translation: CASTVALAYEQYF.

CDR3 amino acids: CASSLETGELFF. DNA for the CDR3: TGTGCCAGCAGCTTAGAGACCGGGGAGCTGTTTTTT. V is TRBV7-2 and J is TRBJ2-2; D is ambiguous. CDR1 is SGHTA and CDR2 is FQGNSA in the germline V gene. Trimming stripped 1 base from V and 5 bases from J, with 2 bases between. The CDR3 length is 12 residues. Full variable domain (missing parts from reference TRBV7-2 and TRBJ2-2): GAGVSQSPSNKVTEKGKDVELRCDPISGHTALYWYRQSLGQGLEFLIYFQGNSAPDKSGLPSDRFSAERTGGSVSTLTIQRTQQEDSAVYLCASSLETGELFFGEGSRLTVL.

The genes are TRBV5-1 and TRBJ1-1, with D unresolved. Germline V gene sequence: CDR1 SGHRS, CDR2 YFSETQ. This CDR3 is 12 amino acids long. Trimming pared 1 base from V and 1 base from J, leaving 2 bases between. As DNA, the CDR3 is TGCGCCAGCAGCTTGAAGAACACTGAAGCTTTCTTT. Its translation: CASSLKNTEAFF.

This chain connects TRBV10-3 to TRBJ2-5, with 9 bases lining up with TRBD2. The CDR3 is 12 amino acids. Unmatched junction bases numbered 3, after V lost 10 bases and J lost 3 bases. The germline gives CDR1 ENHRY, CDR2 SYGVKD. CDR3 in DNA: TGTGCCACGAGCGGGGGGAAAGAGACCCAGTACTTC. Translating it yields CATSGGKETQYF.

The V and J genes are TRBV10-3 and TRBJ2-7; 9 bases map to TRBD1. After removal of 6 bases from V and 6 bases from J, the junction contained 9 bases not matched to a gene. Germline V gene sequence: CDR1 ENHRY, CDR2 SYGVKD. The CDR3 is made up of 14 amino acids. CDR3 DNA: TGTGCCATCAGCGCGGGACAGGGTATGAGCGAGCAGTACTTC. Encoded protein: CAISAGQGMSEQYF.

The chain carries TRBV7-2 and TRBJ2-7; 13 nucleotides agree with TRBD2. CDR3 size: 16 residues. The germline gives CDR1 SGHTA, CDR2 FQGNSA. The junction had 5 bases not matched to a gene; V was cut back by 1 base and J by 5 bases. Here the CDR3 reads CASSLGTSGGIHEQYF. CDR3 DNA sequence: TGTGCCAGCAGCTTAGGGACTAGCGGGGGTATCCACGAGCAGTACTTC. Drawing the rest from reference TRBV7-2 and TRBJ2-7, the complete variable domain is GAGVSQSPSNKVTEKGKDVELRCDPISGHTALYWYRQSLGQGLEFLIYFQGNSAPDKSGLPSDRFSAERTGGSVSTLTIQRTQQEDSAVYLCASSLGTSGGIHEQYFGPGTRLTVT.

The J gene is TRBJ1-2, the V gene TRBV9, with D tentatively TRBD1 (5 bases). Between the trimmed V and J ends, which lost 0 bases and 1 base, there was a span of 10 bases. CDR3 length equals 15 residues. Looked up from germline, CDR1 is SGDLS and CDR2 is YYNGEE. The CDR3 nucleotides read TGTGCCAGCAGCGTAGCTCCCCAGGGTAACTATGGCTACACCTTC. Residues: CASSVAPQGNYGYTF.

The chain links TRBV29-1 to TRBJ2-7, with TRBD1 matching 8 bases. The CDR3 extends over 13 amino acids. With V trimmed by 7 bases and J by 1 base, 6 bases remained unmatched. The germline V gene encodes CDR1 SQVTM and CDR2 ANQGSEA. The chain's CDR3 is CSGMDRASYEQYF. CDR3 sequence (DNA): TGCAGCGGGATGGACAGGGCGTCCTACGAGCAGTACTTC.

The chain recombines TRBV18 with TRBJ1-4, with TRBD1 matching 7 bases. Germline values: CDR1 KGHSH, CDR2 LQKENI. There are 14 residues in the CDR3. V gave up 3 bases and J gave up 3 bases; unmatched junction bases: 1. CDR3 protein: CASSPGQSNEKLFF. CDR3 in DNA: TGTGCCAGCTCACCGGGACAGTCTAATGAAAAACTGTTTTTT.

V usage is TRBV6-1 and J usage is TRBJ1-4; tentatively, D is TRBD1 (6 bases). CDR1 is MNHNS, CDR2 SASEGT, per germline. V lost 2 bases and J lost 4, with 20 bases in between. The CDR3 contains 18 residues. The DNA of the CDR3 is TGTGCCAGCAGTGAACTCCCCCGCCCGACAGGAAATAATGAAAAACTGTTTTTT. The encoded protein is CASSELPRPTGNNEKLFF.